The clone carrying this TCR beta chain was counted a few times. Its antigen is not known. This record belongs to a study of graft-versus-host responses after intestinal transplantation. Overall study context: Recipients received multivisceral, liver-intestinal, or isolated intestinal transplants. Induction using anti-thymocyte globulin, followed by tacrolimus and steroids for approximately 3 years, was given to all recipients.

The CDR3 loop spans 11 amino acids. Unmatched junction bases numbered 3, after V lost 9 bases and J lost 7 bases. Looked up from germline, CDR1 is MDHEN and CDR2 is SYDVKM. TCRdb's copy holds only in-frame clones and misses some; the assay was immunoSEQ multiplex PCR. The data hold roughly 90,000 clones, with around 90% observed a single time. This chain connects TRBV28 to TRBJ1-2; TRBD1 matches at 9 bases. The source was unstimulated CD4+ T cells sorted from spleen or lymph node cells, collected before transplant. The receptor was isolated from a human donor who was the organ donor for an intestinal transplant. The CDR3 DNA sequence: TGTGCCAGAGACAGGGGGTTTGGCTACACCTTC. This encodes CARDRGFGYTF.